This T cell receptor beta chain appears in the sequencing data of a study of T cell responses to AZD1222 COVID-19 vaccine. Overall study results and limits: The donors showed a predominance of white British ancestry and of females, with possible underestimation of clonal diversity. Among spike-specific TCRs, nearly half reportedly target unmutated variant regions. Vaccine-associated CD4 TCRs spanned spike, dominant at 160-218 and 743-854.

To note about this clone: Its antigen is unidentified.

Assay used: immunoSEQ multiplex PCR; TCRdb lists only in-frame clones, some missing. The sample has about 120,000 clones; about nine tenths are singletons. The origin of this receptor is an adult in good health. Sequences were derived from peripheral blood, sampled on day 0 of AZD1222 vaccination.

The CDR3 DNA reads TGTGCCAGCAGTTACAGTCAGGTAAACGAGCAGTACTTC. Its translation is CASSYSQVNEQYF. This sequence joins TRBV6-6 and TRBJ2-7; D ambiguous. Trimming left V 2 bases short and J 5 bases short, with 10 bases between. The CDR3 loop spans 13 amino acids. CDR1 and CDR2 (germline): MNHNY, SVGAGI (reference sequence).